This T cell receptor beta chain was captured in a study of cytomegalovirus exposure and HLA in healthy donors. Study-level information: Of several hundred genotyped donors, 81% grouped in the Caucasian-associated ancestry cluster.

Comment on this clone: What it recognizes is unknown.

The CDR3 contains 15 residues. CDR1 SGHTA and CDR2 FQGNSA come from the germline V gene. Unmatched junction bases numbered 10, after V lost 6 bases and J lost 7 bases. PCR used 60 Vbeta primers and 13 Jbeta primers. Sequencing was performed with immunoSEQ multiplex PCR; in TCRdb, only in-frame clones are kept and a portion is missing. The data show fewer than 250,000 clones, roughly 80% seen once. Findings and limits, study-wide: Among donors in an Asian-associated ancestry cluster, a later analysis reportedly found fewer N-insertions than the roughly 700-donor mean. Analyzed later, association rates of TCRs varied across HLA loci, with DRB1 most and HLA-C fewest. Presence/absence analysis assumed near-uniform sequencing depth across donors.

The chain uses TRBV7-2 and TRBJ2-1; 9 nucleotides line up with TRBD2. The clonotype was recovered from a woman in her twenties or thirties in good health and CMV-seropositive. Sequencing input: PBMCs. DNA of the CDR3: TGTGCCAGCAGGGGCCAGGCGGGAGGGTGGAATGAGCAGTTCTTC. Translating it yields CASRGQAGGWNEQFF.